The clone carrying this T cell receptor (beta chain) was counted between two and nine times. This may be a read error: a much more frequent sequence differs by one nucleotide. This record belongs to a study of CD8+CD57+ T cells in acquired aplastic anemia. Germline V gene lookup returns CDR1 DFQATT and CDR2 SNEGSKA (reference sequence). This CDR3 has 15 amino acids. Patients picked for sequencing had shown CD8+CD57+ cell expansion detected by flow cytometry. No therapy was given to patients before blood sampling. According to the study, genomic DNA was the template for TCR beta VDJ and CDR3 profiling. TCRdb reprocessed the reads with MiXCR, giving one entry per CDR3 protein. The table records more than 150,000 distinct CDR3 sequences, approximately 48% of them present only once.

The sequenced sample was sorted CD4+, CD8+, or CD8+CD57+ T cells (not recorded which) from PBMCs. The rearrangement uses TRBV20-1 and TRBJ1-1; possible D gene TRBD1, 5 bases. The origin of this receptor is a human donor with aplastic anemia. The CDR3 here is CSARDMGVGNTGAFF. In DNA form, the CDR3 reads TGCAGTGCTAGAGATATGGGGGTCGGGAACACTGGAGCTTTCTTT.